Listed below are T cell receptor beta chains from one sample, sequenced in a study of blood T cell repertoires in COVID-19. Clones were read by immunoSEQ multiplex PCR, and TCRdb kept only the in-frame ones, dropping some. This sample has about 180,000 clones, with approximately 90% found just once. Specimen: peripheral blood. Receptors originate from a young woman with acute or convalescent COVID-19. CDR3s include the opening cysteine and the closing phenylalanine or tryptophan. The D gene is left open where the match is weak. Rows may omit the clone size; those that give it use once, few, many or a size class.

TRBJ2-7 | TRBV28 | NA | NA | CASKADRTVVF | TGTGCCAGCAAAGCGGACAGAACCGTAGTTTTC
TRBJ2-7 | TRBV11-3 | once | TRBD2 | CASRDYPDEQYF | TGTGCCAGTAGGGACTATCCAGACGAGCAGTACTTC
TRBJ1-1 | TRBV10-1 | few | TRBD1 | CARFVRDRENTEAFF | TGCGCCAGGTTTGTCCGGGACAGGGAAAACACTGAAGCTTTCTTT
TRBJ2-7 | TRBV6-5 | once | TRBD2 | CASKAGADSYEQYF | TGTGCCAGCAAGGCGGGAGCTGACTCCTACGAGCAGTACTTC
TRBJ2-4 | TRBV19 | NA | TRBD1 | CASKKQGQGNIQYF | TGTGCCAGTAAGAAACAGGGGCAAGGCAACATTCAGTACTTC
TRBJ2-1 | TRBV28 | once | NA | CASRTIQNEQFF | TGTGCCAGCCGGACTATCCAAAATGAGCAGTTCTTC
TRBJ2-7 | TRBV7-9 | NA | TRBD1 | CASGTGIYEQYF | TGTGCCAGCGGGACAGGGATCTACGAGCAGTACTTC
TRBJ1-5 | TRBV2 | NA | NA | CASSDWRMEPQHF | TGTGCCAGCAGTGATTGGAGAATGGAGCCCCAGCATTTT
TRBJ1-3 | TRBV10-2 | NA | NA | CARTKTGKAGNTIYF | TGCGCCAGAACTAAAACAGGGAAAGCTGGAAACACCATATATTTT
TRBJ1-1 | TRBV18 | NA | NA | CASLITLNTEAFF | TGTGCCAGCTTAATAACACTAAACACTGAAGCTTTCTTT
TRBJ2-7 | TRBV14 | once | NA | CASSQDRGKQYF | TGTGCCAGCAGCCAAGATCGAGGGAAGCAGTACTTC
TRBJ2-5 | TRBV7-2 | NA | TRBD1 | CASGTDRGRWETQYF | TGTGCCAGCGGGACGGACAGGGGGCGCTGGGAGACCCAGTACTTC
TRBJ2-7 | TRBV10-2 | NA | NA | CASSLRLDEQYF | TGCGCCAGCAGTCTCCGACTAGACGAGCAGTACTTC
TRBJ1-3 | TRBV19 | NA | TRBD1 | CASSSDRFSGNTIYF | TGTGCCAGTAGTTCGGACAGGTTCTCTGGAAACACCATATATTTT
TRBJ2-1 | TRBV7-8 | NA | NA | CASSRLVREQFF | TGTGCCAGCAGCCGACTAGTTCGCGAGCAGTTCTTC
TRBJ2-3 | TRBV11-2 | NA | NA | CASSLNTGRRDTQYF | TGTGCCAGCAGCTTAAACACGGGGAGAAGAGATACGCAGTATTTT
TRBJ2-3 | TRBV5-1 | NA | TRBD2 | CASSLEPGLAGGHTQYF | TGCGCCAGCAGCTTGGAGCCGGGACTAGCGGGAGGGCATACGCAGTATTTT
TRBJ2-3 | TRBV11-3 | NA | NA | CASSLGGGTDTQYF | TGTGCCAGCAGCCTGGGCGGGGGCACAGATACGCAGTATTTT
TRBJ2-3 | TRBV5-1 | NA | NA | CASSLGSGFFTDTQYF | TGCGCCAGCAGCTTGGGAAGCGGTTTCTTCACAGATACGCAGTATTTT
TRBJ2-3 | TRBV6-5 | NA | TRBD1 | CASGLGQGADTQYF | TGTGCCAGCGGGTTGGGACAGGGCGCAGATACGCAGTATTTT
TRBJ2-7 | TRBV21-1 | once | NA | CASSKRYEQYF | TGTGCCAGCAGCAAGCGGTACGAGCAGTACTTC
TRBJ1-1 | TRBV2 | once | NA | CASSPRGGMNTEAFF | TGTGCCAGCAGCCCCAGGGGAGGGATGAACACTGAAGCTTTCTTT
TRBJ2-7 | TRBV2 | NA | NA | CASSEGVGLAATSYEQYF | TGTGCCAGCAGTGAAGGGGTAGGGCTAGCCGCCACCTCCTACGAGCAGTACTTC
TRBJ1-4 | TRBV2 | few | NA | CASSGDSNEKLFF | TGTGCCAGCAGTGGAGATTCTAATGAAAAACTGTTTTTT
TRBJ1-5 | TRBV4-1 | NA | NA | CASSQVGGSNQPQHF | TGCGCCAGCAGCCAAGTGGGGGGGAGCAATCAGCCCCAGCATTTT
TRBJ2-1 | TRBV11-3 | NA | NA | CASSLMAHNEQFF | TGTGCCAGCAGCCTGATGGCCCACAATGAGCAGTTCTTC
TRBJ1-3 | TRBV7-2 | NA | NA | CASSLNRVGSGNTIYF | TGTGCCAGCAGCCTGAACAGGGTGGGCTCTGGAAACACCATATATTTT
TRBJ1-1 | TRBV30 | NA | NA | CAWSVSYATEAFF | TGTGCCTGGAGTGTTAGTTATGCCACTGAAGCTTTCTTT
TRBJ2-3 | TRBV27 | NA | TRBD1 | CASSFNKGQAQYF | TGTGCCAGCAGTTTTAATAAGGGACAGGCGCAGTATTTT
TRBJ1-2 | TRBV28 | NA | NA | CASSFPGGYTF | TGTGCCAGCAGTTTCCCCGGGGGCTACACCTTC
TRBJ2-5 | TRBV10-3 | NA | TRBD1 | CAISLTGDETQYF | TGTGCCATCAGCTTGACAGGGGATGAGACCCAGTACTTC
TRBJ1-1 | TRBV6-1 | NA | NA | CASSDPDSPTEAFF | TGTGCCAGCAGTGACCCGGACAGCCCTACTGAAGCTTTCTTT
TRBJ2-6 | TRBV28 | NA | TRBD1 | CASSAIPGQGALGANVLTF | TGTGCCAGCAGTGCCATACCGGGACAGGGGGCGCTTGGGGCCAACGTCCTGACTTTC
TRBJ1-2 | TRBV1 | NA | NA | CTSKPDRRHYGYTF | TGCACCAGCAAGCCTGACAGGAGACACTATGGCTACACCTTC
TRBJ2-7 | TRBV2 | NA | NA | CASSSGTSYEQYF | TGTGCCAGCAGCTCCGGGACTTCCTACGAGCAGTACTTC
TRBJ2-5 | TRBV7-2 | once | NA | CASSLRIPEMGTQYF | TGTGCCAGCAGCTTGAGGATCCCCGAAATGGGGACCCAGTACTTC
TRBJ2-7 | TRBV28 | NA | NA | CASVGSELGEQYF | TGTGCCAGCGTCGGGTCTGAGCTTGGGGAGCAGTACTTC
TRBJ2-1 | TRBV5-1 | NA | TRBD1 | CASSPTGLDEQFF | TGCGCCAGCAGCCCGACAGGGTTGGATGAGCAGTTCTTC
TRBJ1-1 | TRBV3-1/TRBV3-2 | few | NA | CASIGGVWGTEAFF | TGTGCCAGCATTGGAGGGGTGTGGGGCACTGAAGCTTTCTTT
TRBJ1-2 | TRBV5-1 | NA | TRBD1 | CASSLDLGQGISGGYTF | TGCGCCAGCAGCTTGGACCTGGGACAGGGGATATCGGGTGGCTACACCTTC
TRBJ1-2 | TRBV5-1 | NA | TRBD1 | CASRFTGGDYGYTF | TGCGCCAGCAGATTTACAGGGGGGGACTATGGCTACACCTTC
TRBJ2-3 | TRBV7-9 | NA | TRBD1 | CATTGGIPDTQYF | TGTGCCACGACAGGGGGCATCCCAGATACGCAGTATTTT
TRBJ2-3 | TRBV10-3 | NA | TRBD2 | CAIRQRETRTDTQYF | TGTGCCATCAGGCAGCGGGAGACCCGCACAGATACGCAGTATTTT
TRBJ2-2 | TRBV7-8 | NA | NA | CASSANSALNTGELFF | TGTGCCAGCAGCGCAAATAGCGCCCTGAACACCGGGGAGCTGTTTTTT
TRBJ2-7 | TRBV11-3 | NA | NA | CASSQGPYEQYF | TGTGCCAGCAGCCAGGGCCCCTACGAGCAGTACTTC
TRBJ2-2 | TRBV5-4 | NA | NA | CASRTGNTGELFF | TGTGCCAGTAGAACAGGGAACACCGGGGAGCTGTTTTTT
TRBJ1-1 | TRBV5-1 | NA | TRBD1 | CASSSDGTGGWTEAFF | TGCGCCAGCAGCTCAGACGGGACAGGGGGTTGGACTGAAGCTTTCTTT
TRBJ1-5 | TRBV7-2 | NA | NA | CASSSTRGQPQHF | TGTGCCAGCAGCTCCACCCGCGGGCAGCCCCAGCATTTT